This TCR beta chain stems from a study of cytomegalovirus exposure and HLA in healthy donors. Study outcomes and limitations: In vitro experiments confirmed that a few CMV-associated chains were specific for CMV antigens. While the bulk of TCR sequences proved rare, some public TCRs turned up in many donors.

Details on this clone: Its antigen is unknown.

Measured with immunoSEQ multiplex PCR; TCRdb has only the in-frame clones, and not every one. The table lists about 38,000 clones, approximately 92% of them singletons. What was sequenced was PBMCs. The receptor's source is a man between 18 and 35 years old in good health and CMV-seronegative.

The CDR3 region has the DNA TGTGCCAGCAGAGGTCCTAGCGGGAGAGGTGAGACCCAGTACTTC. Translating gives CASRGPSGRGETQYF. The chain carries TRBV7-9 and TRBJ2-5; 10 positions agree with TRBD2. J gave up 5 bases and V 6 bases, and 9 bases lay outside the gene matches. In germline, CDR1 is SEHNR, CDR2 FQNEAQ (reference sequence). This CDR3 contains 15 residues.